A single sample gave rise to the 4 T cell receptor beta chains below, sequenced in a study of blood T cell repertoires in COVID-19. Some clones are missing from TCRdb's copy, which holds only in-frame ones; the method was immunoSEQ multiplex PCR. The sample has roughly 570,000 clones, 85% to 90% seen once; the top ten hold roughly 7.4%. What was sequenced was peripheral blood. The source of these receptors is a woman in her forties or fifties with COVID-19, enrolled during active disease.

This chain links TRBV11-2 with TRBJ2-1; 9 nucleotides match TRBD2. After removal of 1 base from V and 6 bases from J, the junction contained 4 bases not matched to a gene. The CDR3 runs 15 residues. Germline V gene lookup returns CDR1 SGHAT and CDR2 FQNNGV. The CDR3 protein is CASSLVLAGSNEQFF. The CDR3 nucleotides read TGTGCCAGCAGCTTAGTCCTAGCGGGGAGCAATGAGCAGTTCTTC.

The V gene is TRBV7-8, the J gene TRBJ2-6; the D is unclear. This CDR3 is 16 amino acids long. In germline, CDR1 is SGHVS, CDR2 FQNEAQ. Trimming removed 3 bases from V and 0 bases from J, with 9 bases in between. The CDR3 coding sequence is TGTGCCAGCAGCTTCTTCGTCTCCTCTGGGGCCAACGTCCTGACTTTC. It encodes CASSFFVSSGANVLTF.

The gene calls are TRBV3-1 (or the pseudogene TRBV3-2) and TRBJ2-1; no firm D call. The V and J ends lost 7 bases and 3 bases respectively, with 7 bases between them. This CDR3 is built from 12 residues. CDR1 and CDR2 from the germline V gene are LGHDT and YNNKEL (reference sequence). The CDR3 coding sequence is TGTGCCAGCACCGGAGACTACAATGAGCAGTTCTTC. It translates to CASTGDYNEQFF.

This chain links TRBV11-2 with TRBJ1-4; 8 bases map to TRBD1. Germline CDR1 is SGHAT and CDR2 is FQNNGV. The CDR3 length is 15 residues. Trimming at V came to 4 bases and at J to 4 bases, leaving 5 bases not matched to a gene. CDR3 region: CASSWAGQGNEKLFF. CDR3 bases: TGTGCCAGCAGCTGGGCCGGACAGGGTAATGAAAAACTGTTTTTT.